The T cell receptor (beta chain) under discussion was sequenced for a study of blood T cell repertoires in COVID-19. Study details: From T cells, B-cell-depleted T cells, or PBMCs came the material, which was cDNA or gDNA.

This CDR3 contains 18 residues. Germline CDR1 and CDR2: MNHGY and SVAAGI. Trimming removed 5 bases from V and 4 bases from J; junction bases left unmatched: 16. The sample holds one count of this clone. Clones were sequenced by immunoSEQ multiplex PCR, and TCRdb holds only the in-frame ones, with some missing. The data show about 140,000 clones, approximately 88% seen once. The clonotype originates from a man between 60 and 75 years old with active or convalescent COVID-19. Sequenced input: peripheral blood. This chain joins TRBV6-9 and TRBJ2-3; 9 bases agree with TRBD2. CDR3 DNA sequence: TGTGCCAGCAGTCACACGCCCCGCCTAGCGGGATTTCCAGATACGCAGTATTTT. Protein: CASSHTPRLAGFPDTQYF.